Each of the 9 T cell receptor beta chains below was sequenced from the same sample in a study of cytomegalovirus exposure and HLA in healthy donors. PCR involved 60 Vbeta and 13 Jbeta primers. Clones were sequenced by immunoSEQ multiplex PCR, and TCRdb holds only the in-frame ones, with some missing. Found here are 180,000 or so clones, approximately 85% of them singletons; the top ten hold about 9.3%. What was sequenced was PBMCs. The receptors originated from a man aged 18 to 30 in good health and CMV-seropositive.

V usage is TRBV4-3 and J usage is TRBJ2-7; a possible D gene is TRBD1 (5 bases). CDR3 size: 14 residues. Germline-derived CDR1 and CDR2 are LGHNA and YSLEER. Trimming pared 4 bases from V and 5 bases from J, leaving 15 bases between. The CDR3 sequence: CASSPTQGSHEQYF. CDR3 bases: TGCGCCAGCAGCCCGACCCAGGGTAGCCACGAGCAGTACTTC.

This chain uses TRBV10-3 with TRBJ1-2; 10 bases match TRBD1. There are 14 residues in the CDR3. Trimming cost V 7 bases and J 2 bases; bases outside gene matches: 4. Germline CDR1 reads ENHRY; CDR2 reads SYGVKD. The CDR3 coding sequence is TGTGCCATCATGGGACAGGGGCCCAACTATGGCTACACCTTC. It codes for CAIMGQGPNYGYTF.

This chain joins TRBV4-1 and TRBJ1-2; 8 bases line up with TRBD1. CDR1 and CDR2 from the germline V gene are MGHRA and YSYEKL. After removal of 6 bases from V and 3 bases from J, the junction contained 3 bases not matched to a gene. CDR3 length equals 13 residues. This chain's CDR3 is CASSIQGDYGYTF. CDR3 sequence (DNA): TGCGCCAGCAGTATACAGGGGGACTATGGCTACACCTTC.

CDR3 amino acids: CASSPPVATVPNTGELFF. The CDR3 bases are TGTGCCAGCTCACCCCCGGTTGCGACAGTGCCGAACACCGGGGAGCTGTTTTTT. This chain uses TRBV18 with TRBJ2-2; D is possibly TRBD1 (5 bases). V lost 3 bases and J lost 0, with 17 bases in between. The CDR3 has 18 amino acids. Germline loops: CDR1 KGHSH, CDR2 LQKENI.

The V gene is TRBV4-1, the J gene TRBJ1-5; D gene unclear. Trimming left V 9 bases short and J 8 bases short, with 14 bases between. This CDR3 has 12 amino acids. The V gene's germline CDR1 is MGHRA and CDR2 YSYEKL. CDR3: CARTEGLKPQHF. The DNA for the CDR3 is TGCGCCAGGACCGAGGGTTTAAAGCCCCAGCATTTT.

The rearrangement links TRBV19 to TRBJ1-1; a possible D gene is TRBD1 (6 bases). Germline assignment: CDR1 LNHDA and CDR2 SQIVND (reference sequence). The CDR3 totals 13 residues. Trimming cost V 6 bases and J 4 bases, with 12 bases left between them. Written as DNA, the CDR3 is TGTGCCAGTAGGGCGGGGGGGCTCACTGAAGCTTTCTTT. Encoded protein: CASRAGGLTEAFF.

This chain joins TRBV2 and TRBJ1-1, with TRBD1 matching over 10 bases. Germline V gives CDR1 SNHLY, CDR2 FYNNEI. J lost 3 bases, V lost 4 bases, and 2 bases had no gene match. This CDR3 region has 14 residues. The chain's CDR3 is CASSGQGADTEAFF. In nucleotides, the CDR3 is TGTGCCAGCAGTGGACAGGGGGCGGACACTGAAGCTTTCTTT.

This chain uses TRBV7-2 with TRBJ2-5, with 9 bases lining up with TRBD2. The J call may be faulty, since TRBJ2-7 better matches the DNA end. The CDR3 loop spans 15 amino acids. Germline V gene sequence: CDR1 SGHTA, CDR2 FQGNSA. This CDR3 is CASSGLGRGGYEQYF. CDR3 nucleotides: TGTGCCAGCAGCGGCCTCGGGCGGGGGGGCTACGAGCAGTACTTC.

CDR3 coding DNA: TGCGCCAGCCAAGGGACAGCTGAAGCTTTCTTT. As protein: CASQGTAEAFF. J is TRBJ1-1 and V is TRBV10-2, with 7 bases aligning to TRBD1. The CDR3 is 11 amino acids. J lost 6 bases, V lost 8 bases, and 3 bases had no gene match. Per the germline V gene, CDR1 is WSHSY and CDR2 is SAAADI.